This is a list of T cell receptor beta chains from one sample in a study of technical replicates of blood from a handful of donors. Repertoires were generated with immunoSEQ multiplex PCR, while TCRdb's copy carries only in-frame clones and drops some. The table lists about 69,000 clones, over 70% of them singletons. Sample: PBMCs. Receptor source: a human donor in good health. Some clones in this sample may be carry-over from other donors' samples. Each CDR3 is given with its conserved first and last residue. D genes are given only for firm matches. Clone size appears in some rows only: once, few, many, or a class for an expanded clone.

TRBD1	TRBV7-9	TRBJ2-1	NA	CATSWGTGGNNEQFF	TGTGCCACCAGCTGGGGTACAGGGGGCAACAATGAGCAGTTCTTC
NA	TRBV19	TRBJ1-2	NA	CASMGRDFYGYTF	TGTGCCAGTATGGGCCGGGACTTCTATGGCTACACCTTC
NA	TRBV7-8	TRBJ2-1	few	CASSPADHQGFGEQFF	TGTGCCAGCAGCCCAGCGGATCATCAGGGGTTCGGTGAGCAGTTCTTC
TRBD1	TRBV6-5	TRBJ2-7	NA	CASRWNRDRNYEQYF	TGTGCCAGCAGATGGAACCGGGACAGGAACTACGAGCAGTACTTC
TRBD1	TRBV25-1	TRBJ1-2	once	CASSESGQGAFGYTF	TGTGCCAGCAGTGAAAGCGGACAGGGGGCATTTGGCTACACCTTC
NA	TRBV29-1	TRBJ1-1	NA	CSVRTVEAFF	TGCAGCGTGAGGACAGTTGAAGCTTTCTTT
NA	TRBV14	TRBJ1-1	NA	CASSPTYGFPEAFF	TGTGCCAGCAGTCCAACTTACGGTTTCCCTGAAGCTTTCTTT
NA	TRBV11-2	TRBJ1-3	few	CASSPVAAGKFRNTIYF	TGTGCCAGCAGCCCAGTAGCGGCAGGGAAGTTTCGAAACACCATATATTTT
NA	TRBV11-2	TRBJ1-3	NA	CASSLEGGWTGNTIYF	TGTGCCAGCAGCTTAGAGGGAGGTTGGACTGGAAACACCATATATTTT
NA	TRBV5-6	TRBJ1-1	medium-sized	CASSSWGRGDTEAFF	TGTGCCAGCAGCTCCTGGGGACGGGGGGACACTGAAGCTTTCTTT
NA	TRBV2	TRBJ1-1	NA	CASSEGAAFF	TGTGCCAGCAGTGAAGGGGCAGCTTTCTTT
TRBD2	TRBV5-1	TRBJ2-5	NA	CASEISGRRETQYF	TGCGCCAGCGAGATTAGCGGGAGACGGGAGACCCAGTACTTC
NA	TRBV18	TRBJ1-5	NA	CASSADSFNQPQHF	TGTGCCAGCTCGGCAGACAGTTTCAATCAGCCCCAGCATTTT
TRBD2	TRBV4-3	TRBJ2-3	NA	CASSRSPAGRPGTQYF	TGCGCCAGCAGCCGCTCACCAGCGGGGCGACCGGGTACGCAGTATTTT
NA	TRBV7-6	TRBJ2-2	NA	CASSPVVPGELFF	TGTGCCAGCAGCCCGGTGGTACCCGGGGAGCTGTTTTTT
TRBD2	TRBV4-3	TRBJ2-2	once	CASSQAGLAGVGTGELFF	TGCGCCAGCAGCCAAGCGGGACTAGCGGGAGTGGGGACCGGGGAGCTGTTTTTT
TRBD1	TRBV29-1	TRBJ1-2	NA	CSGLKTGGGGYTF	TGCAGCGGCTTAAAGACAGGGGGTGGCGGCTACACCTTC
TRBD2	TRBV4-1	TRBJ2-1	NA	CASSQPPLLAGKQNEQFF	TGCGCCAGCAGCCAACCTCCCTTACTAGCGGGGAAACAAAATGAGCAGTTCTTC
TRBD1	TRBV29-1	TRBJ1-2	NA	CSVDGPGGYTNYGYTF	TGCAGCGTTGACGGGCCAGGGGGCTATACTAACTATGGCTACACCTTC
NA	TRBV30	TRBJ1-2	NA	CAWRRSYGYTF	TGTGCCTGGAGAAGGAGCTATGGCTACACCTTC
TRBD1	TRBV19	TRBJ1-1	NA	CASRRRGQGLNTEAFF	TGTGCCAGTAGAAGGAGGGGGCAAGGTCTGAACACTGAAGCTTTCTTT